This entry features one T cell receptor beta chain sequence. This specimen belongs to a study of blood T cell repertoires in COVID-19. For the study at large: The United States, Italy and Spain supplied acute and convalescent COVID-19 samples. In each case, the material was cDNA or gDNA derived from T cells, B-cell-depleted T cells, or PBMCs.

Those who participated ranged in age from 18 to 89 years and resided in about two dozen US areas. Clinical history as reported by participants underpinned cohort assignment. Trimming took 0 bases from V and 4 from J, leaving 12 bases between them. The germline CDR1 and CDR2 sequences are ENHRY and SYGVKD. The CDR3 runs to 15 residues. Sequencing was performed with immunoSEQ multiplex PCR; in TCRdb, only in-frame clones are kept and a portion is missing. The sample yields some 160,000 clones, 79% seen once. The sample comprised PBMCs or T cells enriched from blood (not recorded which). The chain couples TRBV10-3 to TRBJ1-2; D is possibly TRBD1 (5 bases). The source is a woman in her seventies in a cohort exposed to, infected with or recovered from COVID-19 (not recorded which). CDR3: CAISESERGSYGYTF. CDR3 coding DNA: TGTGCCATCAGTGAGTCGGAAAGGGGATCCTATGGCTACACCTTC.